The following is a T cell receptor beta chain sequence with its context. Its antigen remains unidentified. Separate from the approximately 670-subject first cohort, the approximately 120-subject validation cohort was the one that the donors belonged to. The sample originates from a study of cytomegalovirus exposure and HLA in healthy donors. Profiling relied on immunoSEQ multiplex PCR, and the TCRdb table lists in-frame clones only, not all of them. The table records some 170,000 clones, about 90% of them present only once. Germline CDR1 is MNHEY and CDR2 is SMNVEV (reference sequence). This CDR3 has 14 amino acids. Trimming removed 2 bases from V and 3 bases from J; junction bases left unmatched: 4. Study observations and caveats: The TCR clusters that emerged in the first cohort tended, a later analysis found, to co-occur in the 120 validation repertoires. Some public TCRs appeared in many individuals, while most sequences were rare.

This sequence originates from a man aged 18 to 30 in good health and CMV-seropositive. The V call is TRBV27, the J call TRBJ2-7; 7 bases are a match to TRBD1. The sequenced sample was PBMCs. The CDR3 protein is CASSLVAGGYEQYF. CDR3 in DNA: TGTGCCAGCAGTTTAGTGGCAGGGGGCTACGAGCAGTACTTC.